The entry below gives a single TCR beta chain sequence along with its context. Germline CDR1 and CDR2: MNHEY and SMNVEV (reference sequence). Trimming removed 8 bases at V and 0 bases at J, with 11 bases between. There are 14 residues in the CDR3. The data were taken from a study of blood T cell repertoires in COVID-19. Study details: Acute and convalescent COVID-19 specimens originated in the United States, Italy and Spain.

Per the authors' pipeline: The authors estimated nucleated cell counts from reference gene primer amplification. Using immunoSEQ multiplex PCR, the repertoire was profiled, and TCRdb retains in-frame clones only, with some absent. The D gene and trimming were derived from the DNA, and the V and J assignments and clone size from that table. Of fewer than 110,000 clones listed, roughly 90% are singletons. The material sequenced was peripheral blood. This chain joins TRBV27 and TRBJ1-3, with no clear D. The origin of this receptor is a man in his forties or fifties with active or convalescent COVID-19. This CDR3 is CASRGSISGNTIYF. Written as DNA, the CDR3 is TGTGCCAGCCGCGGGAGCATCTCTGGAAACACCATATATTTT.